The clone carrying this T cell receptor beta chain was recorded at least ten times. Its cognate antigen is unknown. J gave up 8 bases and V 6 bases, and 14 bases lay outside the gene matches. CDR3 length: 15 residues. The entry originates in a study of identical twins. TCRdb re-analysed the 5' RACE reads in MiXCR, keeping a single row per CDR3 protein. The sample includes some 630,000 distinct CDR3 sequences, 7% to 7.5% seen only once; the top ten take 1.6%. Study observations and caveats: Shared out-of-frame alpha sequences (those common to twins) showed excess low generation probability. A lower insertion count was a feature of abundant cord blood beta clonotypes, with no such feature in memory repertoires. Models underestimated TCR alpha sharing (out-of-frame) in monozygotic twins.

The data were also submitted as part of a second study, on yellow fever vaccine responses in identical twins. Turning to that study: Reported findings indicate that twins' vaccine T cell responses seemed partially convergent, partially personalized.

This sequence was found in a woman under 30 in good health. The chain recombines TRBV12-3 or TRBV12-4 with TRBJ1-2, with 8 nucleotides matching TRBD1. Sequences were obtained from PBMCs. CDR3 sequence (DNA): TGTGCCAGCAGCCGCTTGACAGGGGTGGGTCGGGGCTACACCTTC. As protein: CASSRLTGVGRGYTF.